This T cell receptor (beta chain) came from a study of blood T cell repertoires in COVID-19. CDR1 SGHTA and CDR2 FQGTGA come from the germline V gene. This CDR3 is built from 19 residues. The V segment lost 5 bases and the J segment 0 bases; nucleotides outside the gene matches: 11. In the study's own analysis: By means of reference gene primer amplification, nucleated cell counts were estimated. Profiled with immunoSEQ multiplex PCR; TCRdb holds only in-frame clones, not every one. That table supplies the V and J calls and clone size; D and trimming were determined from the DNA. Of 200,000 to 300,000 clones detected, approximately 90% appear once; the ten largest clones hold over 4%. Enrollees, about 18 to 89 years old, lived in 24 US areas. Researchers sorted participants into cohorts using their self-reported clinical history. Donors in Cohort 3 counted as recovered after two negative PCRs, clearance, or symptom resolution.

The sequence was collected from a young woman who had recovered from COVID-19. The chain has TRBV7-3 and TRBJ2-5; TRBD2 matches at 14 bases. The specimen sequenced was PBMCs or T cells enriched from blood (not recorded which). The CDR3 DNA follows: TGTGCCAGCAGCCCGGGGGGGACTAGCGGGAGAACGTACCAAGAGACCCAGTACTTC. It codes for CASSPGGTSGRTYQETQYF.